The 4 T cell receptor beta chains in this list originate from one sample, sequenced in a study of cytomegalovirus exposure and HLA in healthy donors. The repertoire was sequenced with immunoSEQ multiplex PCR; TCRdb's copy has only in-frame clones and lacks some. The sample includes over 200,000 clones, 85% to 90% seen only once; the top ten take approximately 2.9%. The sample consisted of PBMCs. Source of these receptors: a young woman in good health and CMV-seronegative.

The chain links TRBV4-1 to TRBJ1-5; TRBD1 aligns across 8 bases. The CDR3 loop spans 17 amino acids. Germline-derived CDR1 and CDR2 are MGHRA and YSYEKL. The V and J ends lost 1 base and 0 bases, in that order; junction bases with no gene match: 5. Here the CDR3 DNA reads TGCGCCAGCAGCCAAGCCCCCGGGACAGGTAGCAATCAGCCCCAGCATTTT. It translates to CASSQAPGTGSNQPQHF.

The chain has TRBV7-2 and TRBJ2-1; D may be TRBD1 (5 bases). Germline V CDR1 and CDR2: SGHTA, FQGNSA. With 6 bases removed from V and 0 bases from J, the gap between germline ends came to 9 bases. CDR3 length equals 14 residues. The CDR3 nucleotides are TGTGCCAGCAGTGGGGCTGGCTCCTACAATGAGCAGTTCTTC. It yields the protein CASSGAGSYNEQFF.

The chain uses TRBV4-1 and TRBJ1-4, with D perhaps matching TRBD1 (6 bases). From germline, CDR1 is MGHRA and CDR2 YSYEKL. This CDR3 has 16 residues. The germline V and J ends were trimmed by 1 base and 5 bases, with 14 bases remaining between them. CDR3 DNA: TGCGCCAGCAGCCAAGTTAGGACAGCAAAGAATGAAAAACTGTTTTTT. Amino acid sequence: CASSQVRTAKNEKLFF.

The chain uses TRBV20-1 and TRBJ1-2; no definite D call. Germline values: CDR1 DFQATT, CDR2 SNEGSKA (reference sequence). Trimming took off 6 bases at V and 4 bases at J, with 9 bases between the two ends. The CDR3 has 11 amino acids. This CDR3 is CSASSVYGYTF. The CDR3 DNA follows: TGCAGTGCAAGCAGCGTCTATGGCTACACCTTC.